This T cell receptor (beta chain) was identified in a study of blood T cell repertoires in COVID-19. Study-level background: In each case, the material was cDNA or gDNA derived from T cells, B-cell-depleted T cells, or PBMCs.

Original processing notes: Cell counts per sample came from amplifying reference gene primers. Sequenced by immunoSEQ multiplex PCR; TCRdb stores in-frame clones only, minus some. V and J calls and clone size are given by that table; D and trimming were obtained from the DNA. This table holds under 95,000 clones, approximately 90% found once. Seattle cases were enrolled at active infection and followed longitudinally. This CDR3 contains 15 residues. Trimming took 7 bases from V and 4 from J; bases not matched to a gene: 11. Germline V CDR1 and CDR2: MDHEN, SYDVKM. The chain couples TRBV28 to TRBJ1-2; 8 positions agree with TRBD1. The receptor was derived from a man aged 50-59 years with COVID-19, enrolled during active disease. The sequencing input was peripheral blood. CDR3 loop: CASTRQTGAGYGYTF. The CDR3 DNA reads TGTGCCAGCACCCGACAGACAGGGGCGGGCTATGGCTACACCTTC.